This T cell receptor beta chain was identified during a study of blood T cells in healthy people across ages. Next came a second PCR, run for about 6 to 11 cycles, which used a sample-barcoded 5' primer along with a J-beta primer mix. A tag from a template-switch adaptor with 12 random nucleotides marked each cDNA molecule. TCRdb fed the 5' RACE reads into MiXCR, producing one record per CDR3 protein. The sample records 650,000 to 1,000,000 distinct CDR3 sequences, 30% to 45% being singletons. Donor samples were obtained from healthy Caucasian individuals from Russia, aged about 6 to 95. Extraction yielded at least 5.5 micrograms of total RNA per sample. The germline V gene has CDR1 SGDLS and CDR2 YYNGEE. Trimming removed 6 bases at V and 1 base at J, with 16 bases between. The CDR3 spans 15 residues.

This rearrangement joins TRBV9 to TRBJ1-1, with TRBD1 as a possible D gene (5 bases). Material for sequencing was blood. This clonotype originated in a man aged 18 to 30 in good health. CDR3 sequence reads: CASNPWGVTNTEAFF. The CDR3, as DNA: TGTGCCAGCAACCCTTGGGGGGTGACGAACACTGAAGCTTTCTTT.